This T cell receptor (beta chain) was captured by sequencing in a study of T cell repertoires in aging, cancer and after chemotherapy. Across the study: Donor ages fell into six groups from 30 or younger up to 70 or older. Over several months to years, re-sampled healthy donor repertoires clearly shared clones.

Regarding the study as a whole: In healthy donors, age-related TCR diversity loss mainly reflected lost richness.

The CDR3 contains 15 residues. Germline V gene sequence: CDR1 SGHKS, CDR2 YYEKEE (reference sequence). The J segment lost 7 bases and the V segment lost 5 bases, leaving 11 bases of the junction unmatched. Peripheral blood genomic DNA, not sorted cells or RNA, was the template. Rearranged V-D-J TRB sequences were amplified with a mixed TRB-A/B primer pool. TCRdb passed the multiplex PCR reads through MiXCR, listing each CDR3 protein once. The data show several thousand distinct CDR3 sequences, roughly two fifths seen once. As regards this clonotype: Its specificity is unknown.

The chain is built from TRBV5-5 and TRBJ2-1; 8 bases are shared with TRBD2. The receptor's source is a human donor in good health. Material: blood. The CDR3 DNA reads TGTGCCAGCAGTCCAGACCGCGGGAGGAGTAATGAGCAGTTCTTC. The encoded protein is CASSPDRGRSNEQFF.